Following are 15 T cell receptor beta chains from one sample sequenced in a study of T cell responses to AZD1222 COVID-19 vaccine. TCRdb's table, derived via immunoSEQ multiplex PCR, lists solely in-frame clones and lacks some. The sample lists about 210,000 clones, 85% to 95% seen once, with 1% to 1.5% in the top ten. Sample: peripheral blood, taken on day 0 of AZD1222 vaccination. All receptors derive from an adult in good health.

This clone was seen a handful of times. The rearrangement joins TRBV10-3 to TRBJ2-3; D perhaps matches TRBD2 (7 bases). Germline loops: CDR1 ENHRY, CDR2 SYGVKD. Trimming took 8 bases from V and 5 from J, leaving 17 bases between them. The CDR3 has 14 amino acids. The CDR3 bases are TGTGCCATCGGGAAGGGGGGGGCAGGAGATACGCAGTATTTT. Its translation is CAIGKGGAGDTQYF.

The rearrangement joins TRBV25-1 to TRBJ1-6; D call uncertain. V was cut by 3 bases and J by 8 bases, with 8 bases left in between. The CDR3 has 13 amino acids. The germline gives CDR1 MGHDK, CDR2 SYGVNS. The CDR3 DNA is TGTGCCAGCAGTGATTGGGGAGATTCACCCCTCCACTTT. This sequence encodes CASSDWGDSPLHF. Drawing the rest from reference TRBV25-1 and TRBJ1-6, the complete variable domain is EADIYQTPRYLVIGTGKKITLECSQTMGHDKMYWYQQDPGMELHLIHYSYGVNSTEKGDLSSESTVSRIRTEHFPLTLESARPSHTSQYLCASSDWGDSPLHFGNGTRLTVT.

The chain employs TRBV4-2 and TRBJ1-6; 7 bases fit TRBD1. This CDR3 region has 16 residues. Germline CDR1 and CDR2: LGHNA and YNFKEQ. The trim removed 4 bases at V and 1 base at J, leaving 4 bases unmatched. The CDR3, as DNA: TGTGCCAGCAGCCGAGGGGACAGATCCTATAATTCACCCCTCCACTTT. This gives the protein CASSRGDRSYNSPLHF.

The sample holds one count of this clone. V usage is TRBV2 and J usage is TRBJ2-1; D is ambiguous. This CDR3 comprises 14 residues. Trimming cost V 4 bases and J 5 bases, with 12 bases left between them. In germline, CDR1 is SNHLY, CDR2 FYNNEI. The CDR3 nucleotides are TGTGCCAGCAGTGTCGGAACCCCGAACAATGAGCAGTTCTTC. Translated: CASSVGTPNNEQFF.

This clone was counted a few times. This rearrangement joins TRBV3-1 (or the pseudogene TRBV3-2) to TRBJ2-4; 8 nucleotides match TRBD2. The ends lost 4 bases at V and 0 bases at J; junction bases unmatched: 5. This CDR3 comprises 16 residues. Germline loops: CDR1 LGHDT, CDR2 YNNKEL (reference sequence). The CDR3 loop is CASSLAGGLAKNIQYF. The CDR3 nucleotides read TGTGCCAGCAGCCTCGCGGGGGGTCTAGCCAAAAACATTCAGTACTTC.

This chain links TRBV6-1 with TRBJ1-2; D uncertain. Germline lookup yields CDR1 MNHNS and CDR2 SASEGT. The CDR3 contains 15 residues. Trimming shortened V by 2 bases and J by 0 bases, and 10 bases separated the two germline ends. As DNA, the CDR3 is TGTGCCAGCAGTGAACTGACGGGCCCTAACTATGGCTACACCTTC. It encodes CASSELTGPNYGYTF.

This clone has a single count. This chain links TRBV28 with TRBJ2-2; TRBD1 matches at 11 bases. Germline lookup yields CDR1 MDHEN and CDR2 SYDVKM. The ends lost 6 bases at V and 5 bases at J; junction bases unmatched: 8. The length of the CDR3 is 16 residues. The CDR3 sequence: CASSTGTGGWTGELFF. DNA for the CDR3: TGTGCCAGCAGCACCGGGACAGGGGGTTGGACCGGGGAGCTGTTTTTT.

This clone has a single count. This chain links TRBV7-2 with TRBJ1-4; possible D gene TRBD1, 6 bases. The germline V and J ends were trimmed by 3 bases and 13 bases, with 18 bases remaining between them. CDR3 length: 14 amino acids. Germline assignment: CDR1 SGHTA and CDR2 FQGNSA. Here the CDR3 DNA reads TGTGCCAGCAGCTTGGGGGCAGGGCCGAGCGGACTGTTTTTT. It encodes CASSLGAGPSGLFF.

The V and J genes are TRBV5-1 and TRBJ1-2; no definite D call. V dropped 0 bases and J dropped 3 bases, with 6 bases sitting between them. The germline V gene encodes CDR1 SGHRS and CDR2 YFSETQ. This CDR3 comprises 13 residues. The CDR3 protein is CASSLDSDYGYTF. DNA for the CDR3: TGCGCCAGCAGCTTGGACAGCGACTATGGCTACACCTTC.

The gene calls are TRBV6-2 or TRBV6-3 and TRBJ1-2; D is perhaps TRBD1 (6 bases). The CDR3 covers 13 residues. The ends were cut back, 0 bases at V and 6 bases at J, with 8 bases in the middle. Germline V gene sequence: CDR1 MNHEY, CDR2 SVGEGT. CDR3 amino acids: CASSYSPGDGYTF. CDR3 bases: TGTGCCAGCAGTTACTCCCCAGGGGATGGCTACACCTTC.

The chain joins TRBV11-3 to TRBJ2-3; D is possibly TRBD2 (5 bases). The ends were cut back, 3 bases at V and 4 bases at J, with 14 bases in the middle. The germline CDR1 and CDR2 sequences are SGHNT and YENEEA. The CDR3 has 15 amino acids. The CDR3 DNA reads as TGTGCCAGCAGCTTGGGGAATATGGAGGCAGATACGCAGTATTTT. This translates into CASSLGNMEADTQYF.

The chain is built from TRBV9 and TRBJ2-2, with TRBD1 as a possible D gene (5 bases). CDR3 length: 14 residues. CDR1 is SGDLS, CDR2 YYNGEE, per germline. The V gene lost 4 bases and the J gene lost 6 bases, with 13 bases spanning the gap. The CDR3 protein is CASSLGDPAGELFF. Written as DNA, the CDR3 is TGTGCCAGCAGCTTAGGGGATCCGGCCGGGGAGCTGTTTTTT.

CDR3 loop: CASSPDRVYEAFF. CDR3 bases: TGTGCCAGCTCACCGGACCGGGTCTATGAAGCTTTCTTT. This chain connects TRBV18 to TRBJ1-1; D call uncertain. The germline V and J ends were trimmed by 3 bases and 7 bases, with 12 bases remaining between them. The CDR3 runs 13 residues. Germline V gene sequence: CDR1 KGHSH, CDR2 LQKENI.

The chain employs TRBV15 and TRBJ1-4; tentative D call: TRBD1 (5 bases). The V gene lost 6 bases and the J gene lost 0 bases, with 11 bases spanning the gap. Germline CDR1 LNHNV, CDR2 YYDKDF (reference sequence). The CDR3 spans 15 residues. CDR3 nucleotides: TGTGCCACCAGGGGGGACCTCGCAACTAATGAAAAACTGTTTTTT. This translates into CATRGDLATNEKLFF.

This sequence joins TRBV7-9 and TRBJ1-1, with D tentatively TRBD1 (6 bases). The CDR3 covers 15 residues. Between the trimmed V and J ends, which lost 3 bases and 1 base, there was a span of 12 bases. CDR1 is SEHNR and CDR2 is FQNEAQ in the germline V gene (reference sequence). The CDR3 loop reads CASSFLRDKNTEAFF. The CDR3 region has the DNA TGTGCCAGCAGCTTTCTCCGGGACAAGAACACTGAAGCTTTCTTT.